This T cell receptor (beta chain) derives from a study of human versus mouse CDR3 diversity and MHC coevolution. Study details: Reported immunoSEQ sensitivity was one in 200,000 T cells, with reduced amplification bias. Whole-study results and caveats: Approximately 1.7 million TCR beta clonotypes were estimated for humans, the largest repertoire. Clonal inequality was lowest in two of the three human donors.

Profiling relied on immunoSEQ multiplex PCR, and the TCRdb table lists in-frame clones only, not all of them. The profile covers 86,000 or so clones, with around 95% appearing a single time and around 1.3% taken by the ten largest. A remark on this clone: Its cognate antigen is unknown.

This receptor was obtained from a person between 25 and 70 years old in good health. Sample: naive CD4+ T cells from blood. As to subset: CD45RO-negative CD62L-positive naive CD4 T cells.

In DNA form, the CDR3 reads TGTGCCAGCAGCGCCTCCCCTAGCGGGATTGGCGAGCAGTACTTC. Its protein product is CASSASPSGIGEQYF. The chain joins TRBV7-2 to TRBJ2-5; 9 bases are shared with TRBD2. The DNA end is more similar to TRBJ2-7, so the J call may be wrong. Germline CDR1 is SGHTA and CDR2 is FQGNSA. The CDR3 has 15 residues.